This TCR beta chain derives from a study of blood T cell repertoires in COVID-19. Study-level background: Specimens from acute and convalescent COVID-19 originated in the United States, Italy and Spain. The analysed material was cDNA or gDNA that came from T cells, B-cell-depleted T cells, or PBMCs.

This clone is categorized as medium-sized. CDR3 length: 15 residues. Germline CDR1 MNHNS, CDR2 SASEGT. The V gene lost 1 base and the J gene lost 0 bases, with 10 bases spanning the gap. As handled by the study authors: Amplification of reference gene primers provided the estimated nucleated cell counts. Using immunoSEQ multiplex PCR, the repertoire was profiled, and TCRdb retains in-frame clones only, with some absent. From that table come the V and J calls and clone size; the DNA was used to work out D and trimming. Among about 34,000 clones listed, roughly 73% were seen once. This receptor was taken from an elderly man with active or convalescent COVID-19. The chain recombines TRBV6-1 with TRBJ2-7, with D tentatively TRBD2 (6 bases). Sequenced sample: peripheral blood. CDR3 in DNA: TGTGCCAGCAGTGAAGAGGGGACTTCCTCCTACGAGCAGTACTTC. Its translation: CASSEEGTSSYEQYF.